What follows are 6 T cell receptor delta chains derived from one specimen sequenced in a study of γδ T cells in repeated Plasmodium falciparum infection. TCRdb re-called clones from the multiplex PCR reads using CATT. The table shows 50,000 or so delta-chain clones, with roughly 1.6% occurring only once. Flow sorting of PBMC yielded separate Vgamma9/Vdelta2+ and Vdelta2-negative gammadelta T cell populations for bulk repertoire analysis. Specimen: gamma-delta T cells from blood. The receptors stem from a pool of human donors (malaria-infected and uninfected, not separated).

The CDR3 protein is CALAETPTTGGYTLTAQLFF. The DNA for the CDR3 is TGTGCTCTTGCGGAGACCCCAACTACTGGGGGATATACATTGACAGCACAACTCTTCTTT. V is TRDV1 and J is TRDJ2; the match to TRDD3 covers 11 bases. In the absence of a J gene in TCRdb, the DNA was matched to germline to assign it here. Germline V gene lookup returns CDR1 TSWWSYY and CDR2 QGS. V dropped 7 bases and J dropped 2; count of bases not matched to a gene: 18. This CDR3 contains 20 residues.

Comments on this clone: A far larger clone differs by one base, so this is likely a read error. Other DNA sequences in the sample encode the same CDR3. The chain employs TRDV3 and TRDJ1; 13 nucleotides match TRDD3. The V and J ends lost 4 bases and 2 bases, in that order; junction bases with no gene match: 34. This CDR3 is built from 24 residues. The germline V gene has CDR1 TVYSNPD and CDR2 GDNSRS (reference sequence). The CDR3 DNA reads TGTGCCTCCCAAGGGGCGAATTCAGTACGATTGGTACTGGGGGATACGGGGCGGACCGATAAACTCATCTTT. This gives the protein CASQGANSVRLVLGDTGRTDKLIF. Full variable domain (rest looked up from reference TRDV3 and TRDJ1): CDKVTQSSPDQTVASGSEVVLLCTYDTVYSNPDLFWYRIRPDYSFQFVFYGDNSRSEGADFTQGRFSVKHILTQKAFHLVISPVRTEDSATYYCASQGANSVRLVLGDTGRTDKLIFGKGTRVTVEP.

This clone was recorded a few times. A far larger clone differs by one base, so this is likely a read error. The same CDR3 is also encoded by other DNA sequences in this sample. The chain combines TRDV3 with TRDJ1; TRDD3 aligns across 13 bases. Looked up from germline, CDR1 is TVYSNPD and CDR2 is GDNSRS (reference sequence). This CDR3 is 19 amino acids long. After removal of 4 bases from V and 3 bases from J, the junction contained 20 bases not matched to a gene. The CDR3 region has the DNA TGTGCCTCGCGCTTCTTACCTTACTGGGGGATACGGGCAGCCGATAAACTCATCTTT. Translation: CASRFLPYWGIRAADKLIF.

As regards this clone: A far larger clone is just one base off, so this is likely a read error. This same CDR3 is encoded by further DNA sequences in the sample. The V call is TRDV1, the J call TRDJ1; 12 nucleotides line up with TRDD3. Germline matching of the DNA provided the J gene here, since TCRdb leaves it blank. V lost 0 bases to trimming and J lost 5 bases; unmatched junction nucleotides: 19. CDR1 is TSWWSYY, CDR2 QGS, per germline. The CDR3 is 21 amino acids. CDR3 amino acids: CALGELVTIKTGGYLSDKLIF. CDR3 DNA: TGTGCTCTTGGGGAACTAGTGACGATAAAGACTGGGGGATACTTAAGTGATAAACTCATCTTT.

About this clone: TCRdb shows a much larger clone's protein in place of this DNA's translation, and the two differ at residue 11, likely through a read error; the protein shown is translated from the DNA. This chain connects TRDV3 to TRDJ1; TRDD3 aligns across 10 bases. Germline V gene lookup returns CDR1 TVYSNPD and CDR2 GDNSRS (reference sequence). After removal of 3 bases from V and 0 bases from J, the junction contained 25 bases not matched to a gene. This CDR3 spans 21 amino acids. CDR3 DNA sequence: TGTGCCTTCACCCACTTCCTACTCGGTTTAATGGGGGATACCTACACCGATAAACTCATCTTT. Translation gives CAFTHFLLGLMGDTYTDKLIF.

The table lists this clone with a few counts. A far larger clone is only one base removed, so a read error is likely. This sample also contains other DNA sequences that code for the same CDR3. The chain couples TRDV1 to TRDJ1; D is possibly TRDD3 (5 bases). No J gene is reported in TCRdb; it was inferred here by comparing the DNA with germline. There are 17 residues in the CDR3. Germline V CDR1 and CDR2: TSWWSYY, QGS. The V end was cut by 5 bases, the J end by 0 bases, with 19 bases between. The DNA of the CDR3 is TGTGCTCTTGGGAGGTACGAAGGGCTGGGAGACACCGATAAACTCATCTTT. It specifies CALGRYEGLGDTDKLIF.